Given below is one T cell receptor beta chain in context. This entry belongs to a study of blood T cell repertoires in COVID-19. Study in general: Donors in the United States, Italy and Spain gave samples during acute or convalescent COVID-19.

The protocol was immunoSEQ multiplex PCR, while the TCRdb copy is restricted to in-frame clones and leaves out a portion. The table has tens of thousands of clones, 81% seen once. The V gene's germline CDR1 is SGHDN and CDR2 FVKESK. The CDR3 has 17 amino acids. Trimming stripped 0 bases from V and 6 bases from J, with 19 bases between. The chain has TRBV14 and TRBJ2-3; D perhaps matches TRBD2 (6 bases). This TCR derives from an older woman with acute or convalescent COVID-19. Sequenced: peripheral blood. The CDR3 loop is CASSQDAVRGSKDTQYF. Written as DNA, the CDR3 is TGTGCCAGCAGCCAAGACGCCGTGCGGGGATCCAAGGATACGCAGTATTTT.